One sample yielded the 23 T cell receptor beta chains listed below, sequenced in a study of blood T cell repertoires in COVID-19. The protocol was immunoSEQ multiplex PCR, while the TCRdb copy is restricted to in-frame clones and leaves out a portion. The table lists approximately 210,000 clones, less than 90% of them singletons, with under 3% in the top ten. Sequencing was done on a sample of peripheral blood. These receptor sequences come from a woman in her 70s with active or convalescent COVID-19.

This chain links TRBV14 with TRBJ2-5; D possibly corresponds to TRBD1 (5 bases). V was trimmed by 4 bases and J by 9 bases, leaving 15 bases between them. There are 13 residues in the CDR3. Germline-derived CDR1 and CDR2 are SGHDN and FVKESK. The CDR3 spells CASSRIAQGAQYF. CDR3 coding DNA: TGTGCCAGCAGCCGAATCGCCCAAGGGGCCCAGTACTTC.

This clone has more than one count but fewer than ten. CDR3 sequence reads: CASSLMAEPQNYGYTF. CDR3 sequence (DNA): TGTGCCAGCAGCTTAATGGCGGAACCCCAAAACTATGGCTACACCTTC. This sequence joins TRBV13 and TRBJ1-2, with D unclear. Trimming took 2 bases from V and 2 from J, leaving 15 bases between them. Per the germline V gene, CDR1 is PRHDT and CDR2 is FYEKMQ (reference sequence). The CDR3 covers 16 residues.

The rearrangement uses TRBV2 and TRBJ1-6; TRBD1 aligns across 7 bases. This CDR3 region has 16 residues. Trimming removed 3 bases from V and 8 bases from J; junction bases left unmatched: 10. CDR1 and CDR2 from the germline V gene are SNHLY and FYNNEI. This CDR3 is CASSDMEQGYDSPLHF. DNA of the CDR3: TGTGCCAGCAGTGATATGGAACAGGGGTATGATTCACCCCTCCACTTT.

The rearrangement links TRBV7-9 to TRBJ2-7; D ambiguous. The V and J ends lost 1 base and 3 bases respectively, with 4 bases between them. Germline assignment: CDR1 SEHNR and CDR2 FQNEAQ (reference sequence). The CDR3 contains 12 residues. The CDR3 region has the DNA TGTGCCAGCAGCTTAGTAGTCTACGAGCAGTACTTC. It yields the protein CASSLVVYEQYF.

The rearrangement links TRBV9 to TRBJ2-3; a weak D match, TRBD1 (6 bases). Germline CDR1 and CDR2: SGDLS and YYNGEE. With 4 bases removed from V and 6 bases from J, the gap between germline ends came to 18 bases. The CDR3 runs 15 residues. CDR3: CASSSPGHPTDTQYF. DNA of the CDR3: TGTGCCAGCAGCTCGCCGGGACACCCAACCGATACGCAGTATTTT. The full variable domain, completed using reference TRBV9 and TRBJ2-3, is DSGVTQTPKHLITATGQRVTLRCSPRSGDLSVYWYQQSLDQGLQFLIQYYNGEERAKGNILERFSAQQFPDLHSELNLSSLELGDSALYFCASSSPGHPTDTQYFGPGTRLTVL.

The chain joins TRBV5-1 to TRBJ1-1, with no clear D. Germline V gene sequence: CDR1 SGHRS, CDR2 YFSETQ. The CDR3 consists of 13 residues. Trimming removed 2 bases from V and 4 bases from J, with 9 bases in between. The CDR3 region is CASSFMGGTEAFF. In nucleotides, the CDR3 is TGCGCCAGCAGCTTTATGGGAGGCACTGAAGCTTTCTTT.

As regards this clone: The same CDR3 also results from other DNA sequences found in this sample. The chain uses TRBV3-1 (or the pseudogene TRBV3-2) and TRBJ2-7; 8 bases line up with TRBD2. The CDR3 contains 14 residues. Per germline, CDR1 LGHDT and CDR2 YNNKEL (reference sequence). The trim removed 0 bases at V and 4 bases at J, leaving 2 bases unmatched. The CDR3 protein is CASSQDGGGYEQYF. The CDR3 coding sequence is TGTGCCAGCAGCCAAGACGGGGGGGGTTACGAGCAGTACTTC.

The chain uses TRBV5-1 and TRBJ1-2; 7 bases align to TRBD1. The CDR3 contains 13 residues. Germline V gene lookup returns CDR1 SGHRS and CDR2 YFSETQ. The V segment lost 3 bases and the J segment 6 bases; nucleotides outside the gene matches: 5. The CDR3 nucleotides are TGCGCCAGCAGCTCCACCCAGGGGGATGGCTACACCTTC. It yields the protein CASSSTQGDGYTF.

A remark on this clone: The CDR3 end shows no conserved phenylalanine or tryptophan, and so a read error is likely. The limits of the CDR3 on the DNA are not certain, so only TCRdb's listed CDR3 is given. This chain joins TRBV20-1 and TRBJ2-7; the table assigns TRBD2, which was not confirmed against the DNA. The length of the CDR3 is 11 amino acids, counting both ends. Germline V CDR1 and CDR2: DFQATT, SNEGSKA (reference sequence). The CDR3 protein is CSARTSGKTGI.

V is TRBV5-1 and J is TRBJ2-5; D gene uncertain. The germline V gene has CDR1 SGHRS and CDR2 YFSETQ. CDR3 length: 13 residues. V lost 1 base and J lost 4, with 8 bases in between. The chain's CDR3 is CASSLNPSETQYF. In nucleotides, the CDR3 is TGCGCCAGCAGCTTGAATCCCTCAGAGACCCAGTACTTC. Based on the CDR3 plus reference TRBV5-1 and TRBJ2-5, the full variable domain is KAGVTQTPRYLIKTRGQQVTLSCSPISGHRSVSWYQQTPGQGLQFLFEYFSETQRNKGNFPGRFSGRQFSNSRSEMNVSTLELGDSALYLCASSLNPSETQYFGPGTRLLVL.

The chain employs TRBV10-3 and TRBJ2-3; 7 bases fit TRBD2. The V gene end was trimmed by 10 bases and the J gene end by 2 bases; junction bases not matched to a gene: 9. The CDR3 is made up of 14 amino acids. CDR1 is ENHRY and CDR2 is SYGVKD in the germline V gene. CDR3 sequence (DNA): TGTGCCAGCAAGCGGGGCGAAGACACAGATACGCAGTATTTT. Protein: CASKRGEDTDTQYF.

The count of this clone is one. V usage is TRBV18 and J usage is TRBJ2-1; D might be TRBD2 (5 bases). Trimming removed 5 bases at V and 7 bases at J, with 24 bases between. The CDR3 has 17 residues. Germline V lookup: CDR1 KGHSH, CDR2 LQKENI. Here the CDR3 DNA reads TGTGCCAGCTCATCCGCGGGTGGTCTAGCTCTACCAAATGAGCAGTTCTTC. Translating gives CASSSAGGLALPNEQFF.

The V call is TRBV6-5, the J call TRBJ1-2; no clear D. Per the germline V gene, CDR1 is MNHEY and CDR2 is SVGAGI. Trimming left V 6 bases short and J 5 bases short, with 19 bases between. The length of the CDR3 is 15 residues. In DNA form, the CDR3 reads TGTGCCAGCAGCTACAGCGGGGTGCCGGGGTATGGCTACACCTTC. Encoded protein: CASSYSGVPGYGYTF.

The chain has TRBV19 and TRBJ2-7; TRBD1 agrees at 8 bases. V was pared by 7 bases and J by 0 bases, with 8 bases of the junction left unmatched. Germline CDR1 LNHDA, CDR2 SQIVND (reference sequence). The CDR3 is 15 amino acids. The CDR3 sequence: CASMGQDSLSYEQYF. CDR3 DNA: TGTGCCAGTATGGGACAGGACTCCCTCTCCTACGAGCAGTACTTC.

Worth noting for this clone: This sample includes further DNA sequences coding for the same CDR3. V is TRBV6-5 and J is TRBJ1-3; D might be TRBD1 (6 bases). Germline CDR1 is MNHEY and CDR2 is SVGAGI. The CDR3 totals 15 residues. The V end was cut by 0 bases, the J end by 2 bases, with 8 bases between. CDR3: CASSYSAGAGNTIYF. CDR3 nucleotides: TGTGCCAGCAGTTACTCAGCAGGGGCTGGAAACACCATATATTTT.

This chain uses TRBV19 with TRBJ2-1; the match to TRBD2 covers 13 bases. The V and J ends lost 4 bases and 10 bases, in that order; junction bases with no gene match: 4. This CDR3 contains 14 residues. Germline V gene data show CDR1 as LNHDA and CDR2 as SQIVND (reference sequence). The CDR3 bases are TGTGCCAGTAGTACAGGACTAGCGGGAGTAGAGCAGTTCTTC. Protein: CASSTGLAGVEQFF.

The chain links TRBV7-9 to TRBJ2-5; TRBD1 might be the D (6 bases). The CDR3 has 14 residues. V was shortened by 4 bases and J by 3 bases, with 12 bases between the two germline ends. The germline gives CDR1 SEHNR, CDR2 FQNEAQ (reference sequence). CDR3 region: CASSWFSGEETQYF. CDR3 nucleotide sequence: TGTGCCAGCAGCTGGTTTTCAGGGGAAGAGACCCAGTACTTC.

This rearrangement joins TRBV27 to TRBJ2-5; TRBD2 matches at 9 bases. Unmatched junction bases numbered 8, after V lost 3 bases and J lost 6 bases. This CDR3 has 15 amino acids. Germline V gives CDR1 MNHEY, CDR2 SMNVEV (reference sequence). This CDR3 reads CASSFWRGGIKTQYF. In DNA form, the CDR3 reads TGTGCCAGCAGTTTCTGGCGGGGGGGTATAAAGACCCAGTACTTC.

The CDR3 DNA reads as TGTGCCAGCAGCCACTCGGACAGGGGCGAGCAGTACTTC. Amino acid sequence: CASSHSDRGEQYF. The chain carries TRBV3-1 (or the pseudogene TRBV3-2) and TRBJ2-7; 9 bases match TRBD1. The CDR3 spans 13 residues. Trimming cost V 3 bases and J 6 bases; bases outside gene matches: 3. Germline V gene data show CDR1 as LGHDT and CDR2 as YNNKEL (reference sequence).

This chain uses TRBV19 with TRBJ1-6; 7 bases align to TRBD1. Per germline, CDR1 LNHDA and CDR2 SQIVND (reference sequence). Losses at the gene ends were 3 bases for V and 4 bases for J; bases not matched to a gene: 6. CDR3 length equals 16 residues. The CDR3 region is CASSMSGQEYNSPLHF. The DNA of the CDR3 is TGTGCCAGTAGTATGTCCGGACAGGAATATAATTCACCCCTCCACTTT.

The rearrangement uses TRBV27 and TRBJ2-5; the match to TRBD2 covers 7 bases. CDR3 length: 16 residues. Per germline, CDR1 MNHEY and CDR2 SMNVEV (reference sequence). V lost 1 base and J lost 3; bases outside the gene matches: 8. The CDR3 nucleotides read TGTGCCAGCAGTTTATTCCGGCTGGGGGGGAAAGAGACCCAGTACTTC. Its translation: CASSLFRLGGKETQYF.

V gene TRBV15 combines with J gene TRBJ2-5; D may be TRBD1 (6 bases). CDR3 length: 12 amino acids. Germline CDR1 and CDR2: LNHNV and YYDKDF (reference sequence). The V end was cut by 9 bases, the J end by 5 bases, with 13 bases between. DNA of the CDR3: TGTGCCACAGGGGGACCAGGGGAGACCCAGTACTTC. This sequence encodes CATGGPGETQYF. Drawing the rest from reference TRBV15 and TRBJ2-5, the complete variable domain is DAMVIQNPRYQVTQFGKPVTLSCSQTLNHNVMYWYQQKSSQAPKLLFHYYDKDFNNEADTPDNFQSRRPNTSFCFLDIRSPGLGDTAMYLCATGGPGETQYFGPGTRLLVL.

In its sample, this clone was seen once. The chain has TRBV18 and TRBJ1-2; 7 nucleotides align to TRBD1. Germline V lookup: CDR1 KGHSH, CDR2 LQKENI. This CDR3 is built from 13 residues. Trimming took 2 bases from V and 5 from J; bases not matched to a gene: 2. The CDR3 DNA reads TGTGCCAGCTCACCAGACAGGGATTATGGCTACACCTTC. This codes for CASSPDRDYGYTF.